This T cell receptor beta chain originates from a study of prognosis after radiotherapy for stage I lung cancer (dated by TCRdb to 2020 to 2023). Context from the whole study: Between April 2018 and January 2019, fewer than 20 patients with stage I NSCLC were enrolled in Nanjing, China. In every patient, SBRT was given without any concurrent therapy. The cohort comprised under 15 men and a handful of women with a median age of roughly 69 years, ranging from 53 to 84 years. After SBRT, distant metastases developed in four of the 19 patients at a median of approximately seven months, while the remaining 15 patients had no significant progression. A total of roughly 38 blood samples from approximately 19 patients were sequenced, with one sample obtained before and one obtained after SBRT for each patient. Every patient was regarded as medically inoperable, because of comorbidities in eleven to twelve cases and refusal of surgery in several cases. Squamous cell carcinoma histology was identified in more than five patients, and adenocarcinoma histology was identified in about a dozen patients. This study profiled peripheral blood TCR beta repertoires from stage I NSCLC patients before and after stereotactic body radiotherapy and linked the repertoires to distant failure. Four to six patients had oligometastatic NSCLC after their primary tumor was surgically resected, and fourteen patients had newly diagnosed primary stage I lung tumors. SBRT was delivered in 3 to 5 fractions with a biologically effective dose of at least 100 Gy, and image-guided IMRT or VMAT was used for delivery.

From the germline V gene, CDR1 is SGHTA and CDR2 is FQGTGA. V loses 1 base of germline sequence and J loses 0 bases, and the interval between the two ends is 7 bases. Its CDR3 holds 14 amino acids, cysteine through phenylalanine. The entry retains the CDR3 DNA only, 42 bases that are in frame from base 1. No patient had a history of other malignancies or prior chemotherapy or radiotherapy, and all had node-negative disease on CT and PET/CT. At each of the two time points, six milliliters of peripheral venous blood were collected into EDTA tubes. PBMCs were isolated by Ficoll-Paque Plus density-gradient centrifugation. Samples were stored at -80°C immediately after collection until analysis. Many counts were recorded for this clonotype. No cognate antigen has been identified for it. Within one base of it there is no much larger clone, and no base qualities were kept. General findings and caveats noted by the study authors: The study was limited by the small cohort and short follow-up, and independent validation of the study findings is required. After SBRT, the count of unique TCR clones dropped from a median of about 10,000 beforehand to roughly 7,000 afterward (Wilcoxon paired P=0.011). Post-SBRT Shannon entropy and its change from baseline were lower in patients who developed distant metastases; baseline Shannon entropy was not associated with metastases. No determination of tumor specificity was made for expanded TCR clones. TRBV and TRBJ usage frequencies reportedly differed by metastasis status, in two V genes at baseline and in roughly ten V and two J genes after SBRT. No adjustment for multiple comparisons was applied to any of the reported P values.

Two rounds of multiplex PCR on genomic DNA were used to amplify the TCR beta CDR3 region. The first PCR round used primers specific to each TRBV and TRBJ gene, and the primer sequences were filed in Chinese patent CN105087789A. The second PCR round used universal primers. The Roche High Pure PCR Template Preparation Kit was used to extract genomic DNA from frozen PBMCs. The libraries underwent paired-end sequencing with 151 bp reads on an Illumina HiSeq 3000. The study's own analysis went as follows. CutAdapt was used to remove raw reads lacking the multiplex PCR primer sequences. High-quality paired reads were merged into contigs with PEAR. By alignment to reference sequences, MiXCR assigned TRB V, D and J gene segments to each contig. To remove sequencing errors, CDR3 sequences were clustered according to base quality and sequence similarity. Shannon entropy normalized by the natural log of productive TCR sequence number was used as the measure of diversity. Clonality was defined as one minus Shannon entropy divided by the natural log of the number of unique clonotypes. The Youden index of ROC curves was used to select progression-free survival cut-offs for repertoire metrics, and analyses were performed in R 3.5.3. The raw public data were reprocessed by TCRdb itself: fastp quality trimming at Q25, MiXCR clonotype calling, in-frame beta chains only. Every distinct CDR3 protein forms one entry, paired with its most common genes and DNA. The V and J calls and clone size are TCRdb's, not the authors'. This sample has about 20,000 distinct CDR3 sequences in its table, and roughly two fifths of those were observed once. Together, the top ten hold around 40% of the sample.

The chain joins TRBV7-3 to TRBJ2-7; the D gene is not confidently resolved. The origin of this receptor is a donor aged 50 or older with non-small cell lung cancer. The specimen was PBMCs, collected before or after stereotactic body radiation therapy (not recorded which). The DNA is as follows: TGTGCCAGCAGCTTAAGGCCAGCCTCCTACGAGCAGTACTTC. The translation is CASSLRPASYEQYF.